This entry lists 14 T cell receptor beta chains sequenced from one sample in a study of blood T cell repertoires in COVID-19. Using immunoSEQ multiplex PCR, the repertoire was profiled, and TCRdb retains in-frame clones only, with some absent. The sample records around 150,000 clones, about 87% being singletons. The specimen was peripheral blood. Receptors were obtained from a man aged 55 to 70 with active or convalescent COVID-19.

This chain uses TRBV6-5 with TRBJ1-3; 7 positions match TRBD1. CDR3 length equals 14 residues. V shed 6 bases, J shed 4 bases, and the junction held 6 bases outside the gene matches. CDR1 and CDR2 (germline): MNHEY, SVGAGI. The CDR3 region is CASRSTGYGNTIYF. Here the CDR3 DNA reads TGTGCCAGCAGATCGACAGGGTACGGAAACACCATATATTTT.

This chain connects TRBV6-5 to TRBJ2-7; D gene unclear. Deletions cut 2 bases from V and 3 bases from J, with 8 bases between. The CDR3 runs 13 residues. Germline CDR1 is MNHEY and CDR2 is SVGAGI. CDR3 amino acids: CASSYGTSYEQYF. In DNA, the CDR3 is TGTGCCAGCAGTTACGGCACAAGCTACGAGCAGTACTTC.

This rearrangement joins TRBV5-1 to TRBJ2-5, with D tentatively TRBD1 (5 bases). Between the trimmed V and J ends, which lost 2 bases and 5 bases, there was a span of 16 bases. Germline CDR1 is SGHRS and CDR2 is YFSETQ. The CDR3 runs 15 residues. The CDR3 sequence is CASSFDGLGAETQYF. The CDR3 DNA reads as TGCGCCAGCAGCTTCGACGGGCTAGGGGCTGAGACCCAGTACTTC.

The chain combines TRBV7-2 with TRBJ1-1; possibly TRBD1 for D (6 bases). Germline loops: CDR1 SGHTA, CDR2 FQGNSA. CDR3 length equals 13 residues. Trimming removed 6 bases from V and 5 bases from J, with 13 bases in between. CDR3 region: CASRGGGRTEAFF. The DNA for the CDR3 is TGTGCCAGCAGGGGAGGGGGGAGGACTGAAGCTTTCTTT.

The rearrangement uses TRBV18 and TRBJ2-3; no reliable D call. Germline CDR1 KGHSH, CDR2 LQKENI. The V end was cut by 0 bases, the J end by 3 bases, with 4 bases between. The CDR3 is 13 residues long. The CDR3 reads CASSPPLTDTQYF. For the CDR3, the DNA is TGTGCCAGCTCACCACCTCTGACAGATACGCAGTATTTT.

The chain combines TRBV5-1 with TRBJ2-2; D possibly corresponds to TRBD1 (5 bases). The V end was cut by 6 bases, the J end by 5 bases, with 20 bases between. Germline CDR1 and CDR2: SGHRS and YFSETQ. The CDR3 is 16 amino acids. The CDR3 DNA is TGCGCCAGCACGTCCGGGCAGGGCGGTAAAACCGGGGAGCTGTTTTTT. This codes for CASTSGQGGKTGELFF.

The chain uses TRBV28 and TRBJ1-5; 9 bases line up with TRBD1. The CDR3 length is 14 residues. After removal of 5 bases from V and 2 bases from J, the junction contained 1 base not matched to a gene. CDR1 and CDR2 (germline): MDHEN, SYDVKM. For the CDR3, the DNA is TGTGCCAGCAGTAGGACAGGGGGCAATCAGCCCCAGCATTTT. Its translation: CASSRTGGNQPQHF.

The rearrangement links TRBV4-3 to TRBJ2-5; 9 positions agree with TRBD2. Unmatched junction bases numbered 5, after V lost 1 base and J lost 2 bases. The CDR3 is made up of 16 amino acids. Germline lookup yields CDR1 LGHNA and CDR2 YSLEER. The CDR3 loop is CASSQAGRGGQETQYF. The CDR3 bases are TGCGCCAGCAGCCAAGCTGGGCGGGGGGGACAAGAGACCCAGTACTTC.

The CDR3 here is CATRTGGLINSPLHF. The CDR3 nucleotides are TGTGCCACCCGGACAGGGGGCCTTATAAATTCACCCCTCCACTTT. This chain joins TRBV28 and TRBJ1-6; 11 positions match TRBD1. CDR1 and CDR2 from the germline V gene are MDHEN and SYDVKM. This CDR3 contains 15 residues. V lost 10 bases, J lost 7 bases, and 9 bases stayed unmatched.

This clone was detected once. This chain links TRBV19 with TRBJ2-7, with 12 bases aligning to TRBD2. The CDR3 is made up of 15 amino acids. The V gene end was trimmed by 6 bases and the J gene end by 2 bases; junction bases not matched to a gene: 5. The germline V gene encodes CDR1 LNHDA and CDR2 SQIVND (reference sequence). CDR3 bases: TGTGCCAGTAGGCCTAGCGGGAGGGCCCCCTACGAGCAGTACTTC. Translated: CASRPSGRAPYEQYF.

The V and J genes are TRBV5-4 and TRBJ1-5, with 7 positions matching TRBD1. Germline V gives CDR1 SGHNT, CDR2 YYREEE (reference sequence). The CDR3 length is 14 residues. Germline trimming cut 0 bases from V and 6 bases from J; bases unmatched to any gene: 3. CDR3 residues: CASSLEGAGQPQHF. CDR3 DNA sequence: TGTGCCAGCAGCTTGGAGGGGGCGGGTCAGCCCCAGCATTTT.

The chain links TRBV2 to TRBJ1-5, with TRBD1 matching 10 bases. V gave up 7 bases and J gave up 7 bases; unmatched junction bases: 7. The CDR3 sequence is 14 residues long. CDR1 and CDR2 (germline): SNHLY, FYNNEI. The CDR3 loop reads CASTADRGDQPQHF. The CDR3 DNA reads TGTGCCAGCACCGCGGACAGGGGGGACCAGCCCCAGCATTTT.

The chain joins TRBV9 to TRBJ1-5; no clear D. This CDR3 contains 11 residues. The V end lost 6 bases, the J end lost 5 bases, and 6 bases lay between the germline ends. Germline V lookup: CDR1 SGDLS, CDR2 YYNGEE. CDR3 sequence reads: CASNSDQPQHF. CDR3 in DNA: TGTGCCAGCAATTCAGATCAGCCCCAGCATTTT.

This chain uses TRBV5-8 with TRBJ2-6; D is possibly TRBD1 (6 bases). Germline values: CDR1 SGHTS, CDR2 YDEGEE. The CDR3 loop spans 16 amino acids. The ends were cut back, 1 base at V and 3 bases at J, with 11 bases in the middle. The DNA for the CDR3 is TGTGCCAGCAGCTTGTTGGGGGCGCATGGGGCCAACGTCCTGACTTTC. It codes for CASSLLGAHGANVLTF.